This is a list of T cell receptor beta chains from one sample in a study of T cells after posttransplantation cyclophosphamide. TCRdb keeps only in-frame clones here, not all; method: immunoSEQ multiplex PCR. In total the sample includes 41,000 or so clones, none of them seen once. The sample comprised PBMCs. The receptor source for this set is a man aged 25 to 45 in good health and a related stem cell transplant donor. The CDR3 runs from the conserved cysteine through the conserved F or W. The D gene is left open where the match is weak. Not every row has a clone size; where given, it reads once, few, many or a size class.

J gene: TRBJ2-7; D gene: NA; V gene: TRBV2; clone size: many; CDR3 protein: CASSEALEGLGTQAYEQYF; CDR3 DNA: TGTGCCAGCAGTGAAGCGCTGGAAGGGCTGGGGACTCAGGCCTACGAGCAGTACTTC
J gene: TRBJ2-7; D gene: NA; V gene: TRBV28; clone size: many; CDR3 protein: CASSPGVGVEQYF; CDR3 DNA: TGTGCCAGCAGCCCGGGGGTGGGAGTCGAGCAGTACTTC
J gene: TRBJ2-2; D gene: NA; V gene: TRBV28; clone size: many; CDR3 protein: CASSLLGGRTGELFF; CDR3 DNA: TGTGCCAGCAGTTTATTGGGGGGTCGGACCGGGGAGCTGTTTTTT
J gene: TRBJ2-7; D gene: NA; V gene: TRBV18; clone size: many; CDR3 protein: CASSPSEGEQYF; CDR3 DNA: TGTGCCAGCTCACCATCAGAAGGCGAGCAGTACTTC
J gene: TRBJ1-6; D gene: TRBD1; V gene: TRBV4-1; clone size: many; CDR3 protein: CASSQTGGQSYNSPLHF; CDR3 DNA: TGCGCCAGCAGCCAAACAGGGGGTCAATCCTATAATTCACCCCTCCACTTT
J gene: TRBJ2-1; D gene: NA; V gene: TRBV7-2; clone size: many; CDR3 protein: CASSLEDWVEQFF; CDR3 DNA: TGTGCCAGCAGCTTAGAGGACTGGGTTGAGCAGTTCTTC
J gene: TRBJ2-1; D gene: TRBD2; V gene: TRBV7-3; clone size: many; CDR3 protein: CASSLIATSSNEQFF; CDR3 DNA: TGTGCCAGCAGCTTAATCGCGACTAGCAGCAATGAGCAGTTCTTC
J gene: TRBJ2-1; D gene: NA; V gene: TRBV5-1; clone size: many; CDR3 protein: CASSSSGNEQFF; CDR3 DNA: TGCGCCAGCAGCTCTTCAGGGAACGAGCAGTTCTTC
J gene: TRBJ2-7; D gene: TRBD2; V gene: TRBV9; clone size: many; CDR3 protein: CASSGGLAGQLSSYEQYF; CDR3 DNA: TGTGCCAGCAGCGGTGGACTAGCGGGGCAACTCAGCTCCTACGAGCAGTACTTC
J gene: TRBJ2-1; D gene: NA; V gene: TRBV6-1; clone size: many; CDR3 protein: CASRAMGGAYNEQFF; CDR3 DNA: TGTGCCAGCAGGGCTATGGGGGGGGCTTACAATGAGCAGTTCTTC
J gene: TRBJ1-6; D gene: TRBD1; V gene: TRBV19; clone size: many; CDR3 protein: CASRYRGGRDNVDSPLHF; CDR3 DNA: TGTGCCAGTAGATACAGGGGAGGGAGAGATAATGTGGATTCACCCCTCCACTTT
J gene: TRBJ1-1; D gene: NA; V gene: TRBV7-9; clone size: many; CDR3 protein: CASSLSNTEAFF; CDR3 DNA: TGTGCCAGCAGCCTTAGTAACACTGAAGCTTTCTTT
J gene: TRBJ2-1; D gene: NA; V gene: TRBV5-1; clone size: NA; CDR3 protein: CASSSSLDNEQFF; CDR3 DNA: TGCGCCAGCAGCTCCTCGCTAGATAATGAGCAGTTCTTC
J gene: TRBJ2-7; D gene: TRBD2; V gene: TRBV11-3; clone size: many; CDR3 protein: CASSLGGSGGNEQYF; CDR3 DNA: TGTGCCAGCAGCTTAGGTGGTAGCGGGGGCAACGAGCAGTACTTC
J gene: TRBJ2-3; D gene: TRBD2; V gene: TRBV7-6; clone size: many; CDR3 protein: CASSRLAGGSTDTQYF; CDR3 DNA: TGTGCCAGCAGCCGTTTAGCGGGGGGGAGCACAGATACGCAGTATTTT
J gene: TRBJ1-5; D gene: NA; V gene: TRBV18; clone size: NA; CDR3 protein: CASSPFQGSDQPQHF; CDR3 DNA: TGTGCCAGCTCACCCTTCCAGGGAAGCGATCAGCCCCAGCATTTT
J gene: TRBJ2-1; D gene: TRBD2; V gene: TRBV2; clone size: many; CDR3 protein: CASSSGLATYNEQFF; CDR3 DNA: TGTGCCAGCAGTTCGGGACTAGCAACTTACAATGAGCAGTTCTTC
J gene: TRBJ2-5; D gene: NA; V gene: TRBV7-6; clone size: NA; CDR3 protein: CASSSFPQETQYF; CDR3 DNA: TGTGCCAGCAGTTCATTTCCCCAAGAGACCCAGTACTTC
J gene: TRBJ2-1; D gene: NA; V gene: TRBV6-4; clone size: many; CDR3 protein: CASSDSMGSGDHEQFF; CDR3 DNA: TGTGCCAGCAGTGACTCGATGGGGTCGGGGGACCATGAGCAGTTCTTC
J gene: TRBJ2-1; D gene: TRBD1; V gene: TRBV12-3/TRBV12-4; clone size: many; CDR3 protein: CASSAPYRGYNEQFF; CDR3 DNA: TGTGCCAGCAGCGCACCTTACAGGGGCTACAATGAGCAGTTCTTC
J gene: TRBJ1-6; D gene: NA; V gene: TRBV24-1; clone size: many; CDR3 protein: CATSEGAKNSPLHF; CDR3 DNA: TGTGCCACCAGTGAGGGGGCTAAGAATTCACCCCTCCACTTT
J gene: TRBJ2-7; D gene: NA; V gene: TRBV7-2; clone size: many; CDR3 protein: CASSPGPLYEQYF; CDR3 DNA: TGTGCCAGCAGCCCTGGGCCACTCTACGAGCAGTACTTC
J gene: TRBJ2-1; D gene: NA; V gene: TRBV7-3; clone size: many; CDR3 protein: CASSPRGSLNEQFF; CDR3 DNA: TGTGCCAGCAGCCCCCGGGGGTCCCTGAATGAGCAGTTCTTC
J gene: TRBJ2-3; D gene: TRBD2; V gene: TRBV11-3; clone size: NA; CDR3 protein: CASSERGGTDTQYF; CDR3 DNA: TGTGCCAGCAGCGAGCGGGGGGGCACAGATACGCAGTATTTT
J gene: TRBJ1-2; D gene: NA; V gene: TRBV9; clone size: many; CDR3 protein: CASSVVANYGYTF; CDR3 DNA: TGTGCCAGCAGCGTAGTAGCTAACTATGGCTACACCTTC
J gene: TRBJ2-7; D gene: NA; V gene: TRBV5-1; clone size: many; CDR3 protein: CASSFTAGNNEQYF; CDR3 DNA: TGCGCCAGCAGCTTTACGGCAGGGAACAACGAGCAGTACTTC
J gene: TRBJ2-5; D gene: TRBD2; V gene: TRBV5-1; clone size: NA; CDR3 protein: CASSPGTSGETQYF; CDR3 DNA: TGCGCCAGCAGCCCAGGGACTAGCGGTGAGACCCAGTACTTC
J gene: TRBJ2-3; D gene: TRBD2; V gene: TRBV6-2/TRBV6-3; clone size: NA; CDR3 protein: CASSYPGQRGGRDTQYF; CDR3 DNA: TGTGCCAGCAGTTACCCGGGCCAGCGGGGGGGAAGGGATACGCAGTATTTT
J gene: TRBJ2-7; D gene: NA; V gene: TRBV5-1; clone size: many; CDR3 protein: CASSLDPGGYEQYF; CDR3 DNA: TGCGCCAGCAGCTTGGACCCAGGGGGGTACGAGCAGTACTTC
J gene: TRBJ1-2; D gene: TRBD1; V gene: TRBV5-6; clone size: many; CDR3 protein: CASSFGQGGYTF; CDR3 DNA: TGTGCCAGCAGCTTCGGACAGGGAGGCTACACCTTC
J gene: TRBJ1-2; D gene: NA; V gene: TRBV12-3/TRBV12-4; clone size: many; CDR3 protein: CASSRRQRSTYGYTF; CDR3 DNA: TGTGCCAGCAGTCGAAGACAGAGGTCTACCTATGGCTACACCTTC
J gene: TRBJ1-6; D gene: NA; V gene: TRBV5-1; clone size: many; CDR3 protein: CASSLGGSYNSPLHF; CDR3 DNA: TGCGCCAGCAGCTTGGGCGGTTCCTATAATTCACCCCTCCACTTT
J gene: TRBJ2-5; D gene: NA; V gene: TRBV24-1; clone size: many; CDR3 protein: CATSRDRVGGQETQYF; CDR3 DNA: TGTGCCACCAGTAGGGATAGGGTGGGGGGCCAAGAGACCCAGTACTTC
J gene: TRBJ2-3; D gene: NA; V gene: TRBV19; clone size: many; CDR3 protein: CASSTLAASTDTQYF; CDR3 DNA: TGTGCCAGTAGTACCCTGGCGGCCAGCACAGATACGCAGTATTTT
J gene: TRBJ1-2; D gene: TRBD1; V gene: TRBV7-9; clone size: many; CDR3 protein: CASSLAGGQGLFGYTF; CDR3 DNA: TGTGCCAGCAGCTTAGCGGGGGGACAGGGGCTTTTCGGCTACACCTTC
J gene: TRBJ1-2; D gene: TRBD1; V gene: TRBV4-3; clone size: many; CDR3 protein: CASSRGTGGDYGYTF; CDR3 DNA: TGCGCCAGCAGCCGAGGGACAGGGGGCGACTATGGCTACACCTTC
J gene: TRBJ1-3; D gene: NA; V gene: TRBV7-2; clone size: many; CDR3 protein: CASSLRQVSGNTIYF; CDR3 DNA: TGTGCCAGCAGCTTAAGACAGGTCTCCGGAAACACCATATATTTT
J gene: TRBJ2-3; D gene: TRBD1; V gene: TRBV6-1; clone size: NA; CDR3 protein: CASSEETGLTDTQYF; CDR3 DNA: TGTGCCAGCAGTGAGGAGACAGGGCTCACAGATACGCAGTATTTT
J gene: TRBJ1-6; D gene: NA; V gene: TRBV7-2; clone size: many; CDR3 protein: CASSQDTRRNSPLHF; CDR3 DNA: TGTGCCAGCAGCCAAGACACGAGAAGGAATTCACCCCTCCACTTT
J gene: TRBJ2-1; D gene: TRBD2; V gene: TRBV4-3; clone size: many; CDR3 protein: CASSQVGGGVNEQFF; CDR3 DNA: TGCGCCAGCAGCCAAGTCGGCGGGGGGGTCAATGAGCAGTTCTTC
J gene: TRBJ2-5; D gene: TRBD1; V gene: TRBV28; clone size: few; CDR3 protein: CASSPTGVQETQYF; CDR3 DNA: TGTGCCAGCAGTCCGACAGGGGTCCAAGAGACCCAGTACTTC
J gene: TRBJ1-5; D gene: TRBD1; V gene: TRBV5-4; clone size: many; CDR3 protein: CASSTQGASNQPQHF; CDR3 DNA: TGTGCCAGCAGCACACAGGGGGCGAGCAATCAGCCCCAGCATTTT
J gene: TRBJ1-1; D gene: TRBD1; V gene: TRBV27; clone size: NA; CDR3 protein: CASSKNTGGARTEAFF; CDR3 DNA: TGTGCCAGCAGTAAAAATACAGGGGGCGCGCGCACTGAAGCTTTCTTT
J gene: TRBJ2-7; D gene: NA; V gene: TRBV10-3; clone size: many; CDR3 protein: CAISEKGHLSPGEQYF; CDR3 DNA: TGTGCCATCAGTGAGAAAGGACATCTCTCTCCCGGGGAGCAGTACTTC
J gene: TRBJ2-6; D gene: NA; V gene: TRBV9; clone size: NA; CDR3 protein: CASSPTSGANVLTF; CDR3 DNA: TGTGCCAGCAGCCCTACCTCTGGGGCCAACGTCCTGACTTTC
J gene: TRBJ1-3; D gene: NA; V gene: TRBV12-3/TRBV12-4; clone size: many; CDR3 protein: CASSPDRPTGNTIYF; CDR3 DNA: TGTGCCAGCAGCCCTGACAGACCAACTGGAAACACCATATATTTT
J gene: TRBJ1-1; D gene: NA; V gene: TRBV4-1; clone size: many; CDR3 protein: CASSQVGEPEAFF; CDR3 DNA: TGCGCCAGCAGCCAAGTGGGCGAGCCTGAAGCTTTCTTT
J gene: TRBJ1-2; D gene: TRBD1; V gene: TRBV7-9; clone size: many; CDR3 protein: CASSLGQGGYYGYTF; CDR3 DNA: TGTGCCAGCAGCTTGGGACAGGGTGGTTACTATGGCTACACCTTC
J gene: TRBJ2-3; D gene: TRBD2; V gene: TRBV6-4; clone size: few; CDR3 protein: CASTPRAGGPDTQYF; CDR3 DNA: TGTGCCAGCACCCCCAGAGCGGGGGGGCCAGATACGCAGTATTTT
J gene: TRBJ1-1; D gene: TRBD1; V gene: TRBV6-2/TRBV6-3; clone size: many; CDR3 protein: CASSYSSGQMNTEAFF; CDR3 DNA: TGTGCCAGCAGTTACTCATCGGGACAGATGAACACTGAAGCTTTCTTT
J gene: TRBJ1-5; D gene: NA; V gene: TRBV6-5; clone size: few; CDR3 protein: CASGAGGIGNQPQHF; CDR3 DNA: TGTGCCAGCGGGGCAGGCGGAATAGGCAATCAGCCCCAGCATTTT
J gene: TRBJ2-5; D gene: TRBD2; V gene: TRBV7-2; clone size: many; CDR3 protein: CASSLGTSGGAETQYF; CDR3 DNA: TGTGCCAGCAGCTTAGGGACTAGCGGGGGGGCGGAGACCCAGTACTTC
J gene: TRBJ2-5; D gene: TRBD1; V gene: TRBV6-6; clone size: many; CDR3 protein: CASSYSDREETQYF; CDR3 DNA: TGTGCCAGCAGTTACTCGGACAGGGAGGAGACCCAGTACTTC
J gene: TRBJ1-1; D gene: NA; V gene: TRBV18; clone size: many; CDR3 protein: CASSVRGRVEAFF; CDR3 DNA: TGTGCCAGCTCCGTACGGGGTAGGGTTGAGGCTTTCTTT
J gene: TRBJ2-3; D gene: NA; V gene: TRBV12-3/TRBV12-4; clone size: many; CDR3 protein: CASSLPRGDTQYF; CDR3 DNA: TGTGCCAGCAGTTTACCCAGAGGGGATACGCAGTATTTT
J gene: TRBJ2-5; D gene: NA; V gene: TRBV30; clone size: few; CDR3 protein: CAWSALEDSPTQETQYF; CDR3 DNA: TGTGCCTGGAGCGCCCTAGAGGACTCGCCCACCCAAGAGACCCAGTACTTC
J gene: TRBJ1-1; D gene: NA; V gene: TRBV19; clone size: many; CDR3 protein: CASTYGQFMNTEAFF; CDR3 DNA: TGTGCCAGTACCTATGGACAGTTCATGAACACTGAAGCTTTCTTT
J gene: TRBJ2-5; D gene: TRBD2; V gene: TRBV11-2; clone size: few; CDR3 protein: CASRFSGGAETQYF; CDR3 DNA: TGTGCCAGCAGATTTAGCGGGGGGGCGGAGACCCAGTACTTC
J gene: TRBJ2-7; D gene: NA; V gene: TRBV5-4; clone size: many; CDR3 protein: CASSFLGRDEQYF; CDR3 DNA: TGTGCCAGCAGCTTTTTGGGCAGGGACGAGCAGTACTTC